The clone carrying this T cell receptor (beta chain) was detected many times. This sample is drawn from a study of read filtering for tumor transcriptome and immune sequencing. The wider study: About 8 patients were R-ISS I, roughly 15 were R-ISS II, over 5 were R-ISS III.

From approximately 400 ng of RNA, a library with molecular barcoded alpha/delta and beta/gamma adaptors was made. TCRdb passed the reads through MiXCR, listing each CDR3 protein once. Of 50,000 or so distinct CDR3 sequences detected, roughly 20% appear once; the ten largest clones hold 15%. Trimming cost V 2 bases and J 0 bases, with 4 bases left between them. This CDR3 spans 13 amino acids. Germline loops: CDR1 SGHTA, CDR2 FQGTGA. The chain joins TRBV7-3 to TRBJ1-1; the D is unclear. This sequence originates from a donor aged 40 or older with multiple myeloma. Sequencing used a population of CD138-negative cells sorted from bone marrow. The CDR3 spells CASSLRMNTEAFF. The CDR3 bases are TGTGCCAGCAGCTTACGGATGAACACTGAAGCTTTCTTT.